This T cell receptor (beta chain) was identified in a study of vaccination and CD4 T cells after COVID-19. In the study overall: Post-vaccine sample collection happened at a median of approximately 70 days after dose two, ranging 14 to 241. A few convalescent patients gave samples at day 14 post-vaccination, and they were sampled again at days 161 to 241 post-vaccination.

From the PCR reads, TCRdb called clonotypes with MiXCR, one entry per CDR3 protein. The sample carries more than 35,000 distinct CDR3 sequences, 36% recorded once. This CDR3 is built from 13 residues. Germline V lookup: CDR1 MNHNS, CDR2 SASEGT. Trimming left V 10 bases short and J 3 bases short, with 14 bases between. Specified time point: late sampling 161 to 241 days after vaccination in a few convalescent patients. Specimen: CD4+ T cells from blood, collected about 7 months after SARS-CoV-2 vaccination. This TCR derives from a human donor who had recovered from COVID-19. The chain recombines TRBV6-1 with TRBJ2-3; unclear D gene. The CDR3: CATSRDITDTQYF. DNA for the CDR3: TGTGCCACTTCAAGGGATATAACAGATACGCAGTATTTT.